This T cell receptor (beta chain) was obtained from a study of shared clonotypes between healthy human individuals. Overall study results and limits: Sharing across four donors was seen in 4% to 6.5% of naive CD4 clonotypes. Estimated richness values were generally larger in naive subsets than in memory subsets.

A note on this clone: Its target is not known.

Source study methods: Without quality scores, immunoSEQ junctional reads could not be filtered like full-length reads. TCRdb's copy holds only in-frame clones and misses some; the assay was immunoSEQ multiplex PCR. D and trimming come from the DNA, and the V and J calls and clone size come from that table. The table shows 2,500,000 or so clones, with less than 95% occurring only once. This CDR3 region has 15 residues. Germline loops: CDR1 MNHNS, CDR2 SASEGT. Trimming cost V 4 bases and J 14 bases; bases outside gene matches: 16. The receptor's source is a man younger than 35 in good health. Some clones in this sample may be carry-over from other donors' samples. The chain is built from TRBV6-1 and TRBJ1-4; 7 nucleotides agree with TRBD1. The sequenced sample consisted of naive CD4+ T cells from PBMCs. This sample's subset: CD45RA+ positively selected. In DNA, the CDR3 is TGTGCCAGCAGTGGAAACCTACAGGGGCGGGGTGTGCTGTTTTTT. Translation gives CASSGNLQGRGVLFF.